This T cell receptor (beta chain) was observed in a study of OX40 agonist ivuxolimab in advanced cancers. Trimming took 6 bases from V and 6 from J; bases not matched to a gene: 14. The CDR3 has 17 residues. CDR1 and CDR2 from the germline V gene are SGHDN and FVKESK. The repertoire was sequenced with immunoSEQ multiplex PCR; TCRdb's copy has only in-frame clones and lacks some. The repertoire holds tens of thousands of clones, just under 90% seen once, with roughly 1.5% in the top ten. This TCR derives from an adult with an advanced solid tumor such as melanoma, head and neck, liver or kidney cancer. V is TRBV14 and J is TRBJ1-6; 7 bases match TRBD1. The specimen comprised CD4+ or CD8+ T cells sorted from blood, sampled in a trial of the OX40 agonist ivuxolimab. CDR3 protein: CASSRLGGGGFNSPLHF. The CDR3 DNA reads TGTGCCAGCAGTCGACTAGGTGGAGGGGGCTTTAATTCACCCCTCCACTTT.